This T cell receptor (beta chain) was identified in a study of CD8 T cells in Susac syndrome. CD8+ and CD4+ T cells taken from blood had their TCR beta sequenced. CD8+ and CD4+ T cells were negatively isolated; TEMRA cells were FACS-enriched. Random hexamers were used to reverse transcribe an amount of roughly 0.45 to 1 ug RNA. Coverage of TCR beta CDR3 amplification by immunoSEQ multiplex PCR extended to 54 Vbeta and 13 Jbeta. Via MiXCR, TCRdb re-called the immunoSEQ multiplex PCR reads, giving one row per CDR3 protein. Of some 150,000 distinct CDR3 sequences listed, about 94% are singletons. This CDR3 spans 14 amino acids. Germline V CDR1 and CDR2: DFQATT, SNEGSKA (reference sequence). Losses at the gene ends were 3 bases for V and 1 base for J; bases not matched to a gene: 4.

The chain uses TRBV20-1 and TRBJ2-5; TRBD2 matches 8 bases. The sample taken for sequencing was CD8+ T cells from PBMCs. The clonotype comes from a human donor with multiple sclerosis. The CDR3: CSARGAGAQETQYF. CDR3 sequence (DNA): TGCAGTGCTAGGGGAGCGGGGGCCCAAGAGACCCAGTACTTC.